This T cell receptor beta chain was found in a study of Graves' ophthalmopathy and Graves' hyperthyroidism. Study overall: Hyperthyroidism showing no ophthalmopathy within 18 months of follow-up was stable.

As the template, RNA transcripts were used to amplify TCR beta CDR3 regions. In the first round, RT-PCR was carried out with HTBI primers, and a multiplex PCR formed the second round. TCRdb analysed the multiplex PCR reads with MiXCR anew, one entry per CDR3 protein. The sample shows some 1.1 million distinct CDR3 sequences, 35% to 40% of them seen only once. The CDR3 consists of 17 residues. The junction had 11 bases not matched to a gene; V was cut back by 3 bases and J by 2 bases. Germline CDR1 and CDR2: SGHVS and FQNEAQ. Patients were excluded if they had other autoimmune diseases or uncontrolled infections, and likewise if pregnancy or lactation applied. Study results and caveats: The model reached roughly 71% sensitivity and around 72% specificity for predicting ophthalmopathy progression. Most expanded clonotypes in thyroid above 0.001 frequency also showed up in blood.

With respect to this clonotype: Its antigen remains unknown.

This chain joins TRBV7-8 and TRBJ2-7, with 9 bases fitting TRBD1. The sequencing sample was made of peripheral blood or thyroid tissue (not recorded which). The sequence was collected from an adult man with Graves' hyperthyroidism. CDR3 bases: TGTGCCAGCAGCTTCAGTCTTGGGGACAGGGTTACCTACGAGCAGTACTTC. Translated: CASSFSLGDRVTYEQYF.